One sample yielded the 30 T cell receptor beta chains listed below, sequenced in a study of cytomegalovirus exposure and HLA in healthy donors. Both 60 Vbeta primers and 13 Jbeta primers went into the PCR. Only in-frame clones appear in the TCRdb table, and some are missing; sequencing was by immunoSEQ multiplex PCR. The sample comprises around 150,000 clones, 80% of which are singletons, and roughly 6.3% rests with the top ten. Source material: PBMCs. The receptors were gathered from a male donor in good health and CMV-seropositive.

The genes are TRBV19 and TRBJ2-1, with D perhaps TRBD1 (5 bases). Germline assignment: CDR1 LNHDA and CDR2 SQIVND (reference sequence). V was clipped by 7 bases and J by 4 bases, with 23 bases between them. The CDR3 extends over 17 amino acids. DNA for the CDR3: TGTGCCAGTAAGGGGTCCAATAGCCCATTGAGGTACAATGAGCAGTTCTTC. Its translation: CASKGSNSPLRYNEQFF. The variable domain in full, completed from reference TRBV19 and TRBJ2-1, reads DGGITQSPKYLFRKEGQNVTLSCEQNLNHDAMYWYRQDPGQGLRLIYYSQIVNDFQKGDIAEGYSVSREKKESFPLTVTSAQKNPTAFYLCASKGSNSPLRYNEQFFGPGTRLTVL.

The chain employs TRBV11-2 and TRBJ2-3, with 11 bases lining up with TRBD2. Germline lookup yields CDR1 SGHAT and CDR2 FQNNGV. CDR3 length: 16 amino acids. V gave up 4 bases and J gave up 2 bases; unmatched junction bases: 5. CDR3 protein: CASSSPSGRLTDTQYF. The CDR3 DNA sequence: TGTGCCAGCAGCTCCCCTAGCGGGAGGCTCACAGATACGCAGTATTTT. Supplemented by reference TRBV11-2 and TRBJ2-3, the full variable domain reads EAGVAQSPRYKIIEKRQSVAFWCNPISGHATLYWYQQILGQGPKLLIQFQNNGVVDDSQLPKDRFSAERLKGVDSTLKIQPAKLEDSAVYLCASSSPSGRLTDTQYFGPGTRLTVL.

This clone was counted once. The chain has TRBV5-1 and TRBJ2-5; TRBD1 might be the D (6 bases). The tail of the sequence fits TRBJ2-7 better, so the J call may be wrong. The CDR3 extends over 14 amino acids. From germline, CDR1 is SGHRS and CDR2 YFSETQ. The CDR3 loop is CASSPWTVSYEQYF. The CDR3 DNA is TGCGCCAGCAGCCCCTGGACAGTATCCTACGAGCAGTACTTC.

The rearrangement links TRBV7-2 to TRBJ2-7; TRBD1 is a possible D gene (6 bases). Germline loops: CDR1 SGHTA, CDR2 FQGNSA. The CDR3 has 11 amino acids. V gave up 7 bases and J gave up 7 bases, with 11 bases separating them. DNA for the CDR3: TGTGCCAGCACCTTTGACAGGGAGCAGTACTTC. It encodes CASTFDREQYF.

V gene TRBV27 combines with J gene TRBJ2-1; 14 bases line up with TRBD2. V dropped 4 bases and J dropped 12; count of bases not matched to a gene: 8. Germline CDR1 MNHEY, CDR2 SMNVEV (reference sequence). The CDR3 is 15 amino acids. CDR3 in amino acids: CASSSGTSGRNWQFF. For the CDR3, the DNA is TGTGCCAGCAGTTCCGGGACTAGCGGGAGAAATTGGCAGTTCTTC.

V is TRBV15 and J is TRBJ1-3, with TRBD1 as a possible D gene (5 bases). The CDR3 consists of 15 residues. Trimming shortened V by 3 bases and J by 4 bases, and 13 bases separated the two germline ends. Germline values: CDR1 LNHNV, CDR2 YYDKDF (reference sequence). CDR3 nucleotide sequence: TGTGCCACCAGCAGGGGAGGAGGGACCGGAAACACCATATATTTT. Translated: CATSRGGGTGNTIYF.

The V and J genes are TRBV19 and TRBJ2-7, with a tentative D call TRBD2 (6 bases). V gave up 6 bases and J gave up 0 bases, with 9 bases separating them. CDR3 length: 13 amino acids. Germline lookup yields CDR1 LNHDA and CDR2 SQIVND (reference sequence). The CDR3 bases are TGTGCCAGTAGGGGGGGAAGCTCCTACGAGCAGTACTTC. This encodes CASRGGSSYEQYF. The full variable domain, rest sourced from reference TRBV19 and TRBJ2-7, is DGGITQSPKYLFRKEGQNVTLSCEQNLNHDAMYWYRQDPGQGLRLIYYSQIVNDFQKGDIAEGYSVSREKKESFPLTVTSAQKNPTAFYLCASRGGSSYEQYFGPGTRLTVT.

Written as DNA, the CDR3 is TGCGCCAGCAGCCAAGACGAAGGGACAGGGTACTACGAGCAGTACTTC. This sequence encodes CASSQDEGTGYYEQYF. The chain couples TRBV4-1 to TRBJ2-5, with 9 positions matching TRBD1. The end of the DNA fits TRBJ2-7 better, so the J call may be wrong. CDR3 length: 16 residues. Germline V gives CDR1 MGHRA, CDR2 YSYEKL.

Comment on this clone: Other nucleotide sequences in the sample specify the same CDR3. This chain connects TRBV21-1 to TRBJ1-1; the table's D call TRBD1 went unverified against the DNA. TRBV21-1 is an annotated pseudogene. The CDR3 extends over 16 amino acids. This CDR3 is CASSKEATTAGTEAFF. The DNA of the CDR3 is TGTGCCAGCAGCAAAGAGGCGACAACAGCTGGGACTGAAGCTTTCTTT.

V gene TRBV4-3 combines with J gene TRBJ2-5; TRBD1 aligns across 10 bases. The J call may be wrong; the DNA end is better matched by TRBJ2-7. The CDR3 consists of 15 residues. The germline gives CDR1 LGHNA, CDR2 YSLEER. The CDR3 DNA is TGCGCCAGCAGCTCGGGACAGGGGTTTTCTGCCGAGCAGTACTTC. Encoded protein: CASSSGQGFSAEQYF.

CDR3 sequence: CASSLRGRGNSPLHF. The CDR3 region has the DNA TGTGCCAGCAGCTTGCGCGGGAGAGGCAATTCACCCCTCCACTTT. The V and J genes are TRBV11-2 and TRBJ1-6, with D unclear. The CDR3 spans 15 residues. Per the germline V gene, CDR1 is SGHAT and CDR2 is FQNNGV. V lost 3 bases and J 7 bases, leaving 13 bases between the germline ends.

V and J are TRBV6-4 and TRBJ1-2; 7 bases fit TRBD1. Germline V gene data show CDR1 as MRHNA and CDR2 as SNTAGT. The CDR3 is 14 residues long. The V and J ends lost 5 bases and 5 bases, in that order; junction bases with no gene match: 8. The CDR3 DNA follows: TGTGCCAGCAGTCCTGGGACAGCCGGATATGGCTACACCTTC. Amino acids: CASSPGTAGYGYTF.

The CDR3 region is CASSPLLGTGDGEQFF. As DNA, the CDR3 is TGCGCCAGCAGCCCCCTACTCGGGACAGGCGATGGTGAGCAGTTCTTC. The chain uses TRBV5-1 and TRBJ2-1; 8 bases line up with TRBD1. J gave up 9 bases and V 4 bases, and 15 bases lay outside the gene matches. This CDR3 has 16 amino acids. The germline V gene has CDR1 SGHRS and CDR2 YFSETQ. The variable domain in full, completed from reference TRBV5-1 and TRBJ2-1, reads KAGVTQTPRYLIKTRGQQVTLSCSPISGHRSVSWYQQTPGQGLQFLFEYFSETQRNKGNFPGRFSGRQFSNSRSEMNVSTLELGDSALYLCASSPLLGTGDGEQFFGPGTRLTVL.

The CDR3 region has the DNA TGTGCCAGCAGTTTAGGGCACGGGACAGGGTTGATCGAGCAGTACTTC. Amino acid sequence: CASSLGHGTGLIEQYF. The genes are TRBV27 and TRBJ2-7, with 9 bases identical to TRBD1. This CDR3 has 16 amino acids. Germline V lookup: CDR1 MNHEY, CDR2 SMNVEV (reference sequence). Trimming removed 2 bases from V and 6 bases from J; junction bases left unmatched: 11.

V is TRBV5-5 and J is TRBJ2-1; D remains ambiguous. The length of the CDR3 is 15 residues. Germline V gene sequence: CDR1 SGHKS, CDR2 YYEKEE (reference sequence). Trimming shortened V by 6 bases and J by 0 bases, and 13 bases separated the two germline ends. CDR3 nucleotide sequence: TGTGCCAGCACCCCAGACTTGTACTCCTACAATGAGCAGTTCTTC. It specifies CASTPDLYSYNEQFF.

This chain links TRBV7-8 with TRBJ2-7; a possible D gene is TRBD2 (6 bases). Germline V CDR1 and CDR2: SGHVS, FQNEAQ. Trimming pared 4 bases from V and 0 bases from J, leaving 13 bases between. The CDR3 loop spans 15 amino acids. This CDR3 is CASSSLALSSYEQYF. CDR3 nucleotides: TGTGCCAGCAGCTCTCTAGCGCTAAGCTCCTACGAGCAGTACTTC.

This clone has only a few counts. J is TRBJ2-1 and V is TRBV4-3; 7 bases are a match to TRBD2. V was pared by 6 bases and J by 7 bases, with 12 bases of the junction left unmatched. CDR1 is LGHNA, CDR2 YSLEER, per germline. The CDR3 is 15 residues long. DNA of the CDR3: TGCGCCAGCAGATCGGGCCTAGCGGCCCAAAATGAGCAGTTCTTC. Amino acid sequence: CASRSGLAAQNEQFF.

Comment on this clone: One end of the junction varies from germline; a read error may be responsible. V gene TRBV7-9 combines with J gene TRBJ2-1; 10 bases map to TRBD2. The germline gives CDR1 SEHNR, CDR2 FQNEAQ (reference sequence). The CDR3 runs 18 residues. Here the CDR3 DNA reads TGTTCCAGCAGCCCCCGACGTCTAGCGGGAGCAAGGGACAATGAGCAGTTCTTC. Its translation is CSSSPRRLAGARDNEQFF. The full variable domain, with the rest looked up from reference TRBV7-9 and TRBJ2-1, is DTGVSQNPRHKITKRGQNVTFRCDPISEHNRLYWYRQTLGQGPEFLTYFQNEAQLEKSRLLSDRFSAERPKGSFSTLEIQRTEQGDSAMYLCSSSPRRLAGARDNEQFFGPGTRLTVL.

The chain is built from TRBV27 and TRBJ2-3; 7 nucleotides agree with TRBD1. The CDR3 covers 17 residues. Germline V gene sequence: CDR1 MNHEY, CDR2 SMNVEV (reference sequence). V shed 5 bases, J shed 0 bases, and the junction held 11 bases outside the gene matches. Here the CDR3 reads CASSPWDSYSSTDTQYF. In nucleotides, the CDR3 is TGTGCCAGCAGTCCATGGGACAGTTATTCTAGCACAGATACGCAGTATTTT.

The chain joins TRBV7-9 to TRBJ2-1, with a weak D call TRBD1 (6 bases). The V end lost 4 bases, the J end lost 2 bases, and 21 bases lay between the germline ends. The germline CDR1 and CDR2 sequences are SEHNR and FQNEAQ (reference sequence). The CDR3 has 18 amino acids. In nucleotides, the CDR3 is TGTGCCAGCAGCTCGCCCACGGGACATCCGTTTACCTACAATGAGCAGTTCTTC. Its protein product is CASSSPTGHPFTYNEQFF.

V is TRBV4-3 and J is TRBJ2-7; D is unclear. V shed 0 bases and J shed 3 bases, with 15 bases lying between them. Per germline, CDR1 LGHNA and CDR2 YSLEER. CDR3 length: 16 residues. The CDR3 here is CASSQDLPTPIYEQYF. The CDR3 region has the DNA TGCGCCAGCAGCCAAGATCTTCCGACTCCTATCTACGAGCAGTACTTC.

The chain has TRBV27 and TRBJ2-7; TRBD2 agrees at 7 bases. The CDR3 consists of 14 residues. V shed 3 bases and J 3 bases; nucleotides not matched to a gene: 5. The V gene's germline CDR1 is MNHEY and CDR2 SMNVEV (reference sequence). CDR3 bases: TGTGCCAGCAGTTTGAGGCGGGAGTACTACGAGCAGTACTTC. Translating gives CASSLRREYYEQYF.

The gene calls are TRBV11-2 and TRBJ2-3, with D perhaps matching TRBD2 (5 bases). Germline V gene sequence: CDR1 SGHAT, CDR2 FQNNGV. The CDR3 is 11 amino acids. Trimming cost V 6 bases and J 10 bases, with 11 bases left between them. CDR3 amino acids: CASSSLLAQYF. The CDR3 DNA sequence: TGTGCCAGCAGTTCCCTACTAGCGCAGTATTTT.

V usage is TRBV5-4 and J usage is TRBJ2-7; 7 bases map to TRBD1. Germline CDR1 reads SGHNT; CDR2 reads YYREEE (reference sequence). The CDR3 sequence is 13 residues long. V gave up 5 bases and J gave up 6 bases; unmatched junction bases: 8. The CDR3 spells CASSATGQFEQYF. CDR3 bases: TGTGCCAGCAGTGCGACAGGGCAATTCGAGCAGTACTTC.

The chain couples TRBV7-3 to TRBJ2-1, with 7 bases matching TRBD2. From germline, CDR1 is SGHTA and CDR2 FQGTGA. This CDR3 spans 15 amino acids. V was pared by 5 bases and J by 5 bases, with 9 bases of the junction left unmatched. The CDR3 reads CASSPRTGGHNEQFF. The CDR3 DNA reads TGTGCCAGCAGCCCCCGGACGGGAGGACACAATGAGCAGTTCTTC.

This clone was seen a handful of times. This chain links TRBV19 with TRBJ1-2; 9 nucleotides match TRBD1. CDR3 length: 13 amino acids. V dropped 8 bases and J dropped 9; count of bases not matched to a gene: 10. Germline V CDR1 and CDR2: LNHDA, SQIVND (reference sequence). The CDR3 region is CASQDRGAPSYTF. CDR3 nucleotide sequence: TGTGCCAGTCAGGACAGGGGCGCCCCTAGCTACACCTTC.

The J gene is TRBJ2-7, the V gene TRBV11-3; 10 positions match TRBD2. The V gene's germline CDR1 is SGHNT and CDR2 YENEEA. Trimming at V came to 2 bases and at J to 3 bases, leaving 7 bases not matched to a gene. This CDR3 has 16 amino acids. The CDR3, as DNA: TGTGCCAGCAGCTTACCCTCCCCTAGCGGGAGCTACGAGCAGTACTTC. It codes for CASSLPSPSGSYEQYF.

This clone has just a few counts. The chain has TRBV11-3 and TRBJ1-3, with a possible D match to TRBD1 (6 bases). The length of the CDR3 is 14 residues. Trimming pared 2 bases from V and 3 bases from J, leaving 8 bases between. Germline loops: CDR1 SGHNT, CDR2 YENEEA. CDR3 residues: CASSLQGSGNTIYF. CDR3 coding DNA: TGTGCCAGCAGCTTACAGGGGAGTGGAAACACCATATATTTT. Full variable domain (missing parts from reference TRBV11-3 and TRBJ1-3): EAGVVQSPRYKIIEKKQPVAFWCNPISGHNTLYWYLQNLGQGPELLIRYENEEAVDDSQLPKDRFSAERLKGVDSTLKIQPAELGDSAVYLCASSLQGSGNTIYFGEGSWLTVV.

V is TRBV13 and J is TRBJ2-7, with a weak D call TRBD2 (5 bases). The germline CDR1 and CDR2 sequences are PRHDT and FYEKMQ (reference sequence). The germline V and J ends were trimmed by 5 bases and 0 bases, with 11 bases remaining between them. This CDR3 has 14 residues. CDR3 amino acids: CASSPNRDSYEQYF. CDR3 nucleotide sequence: TGTGCCAGCAGCCCCAACCGGGACTCCTACGAGCAGTACTTC.

The chain combines TRBV19 with TRBJ2-7; 7 nucleotides line up with TRBD1. CDR3 length: 15 amino acids. Per the germline V gene, CDR1 is LNHDA and CDR2 is SQIVND (reference sequence). The trim removed 5 bases at V and 0 bases at J, leaving 7 bases unmatched. The CDR3 nucleotides are TGTGCCAGTAGTCCCCGGGACAGTAACTCCTACGAGCAGTACTTC. Translated, it gives CASSPRDSNSYEQYF.